These 13 T cell receptor beta chains originate from one sample sequenced in a study of long-term antiretroviral therapy in people with HIV. Sequencing relied on immunoSEQ assay v3.0, run at survey level. TCRdb keeps only in-frame clones here, not all; method: immunoSEQ multiplex PCR. The table has tens of thousands of clones, 85% seen once. The source material was unsorted PBMCs, sampled 1.6 years after starting antiretroviral therapy. These receptors all come from a man in his forties with HIV.

V usage is TRBV11-2 and J usage is TRBJ2-5; D uncertain. CDR1 SGHAT and CDR2 FQNNGV come from the germline V gene. V was cut by 5 bases and J by 2 bases, with 6 bases left in between. The CDR3 is 12 amino acids. The chain's CDR3 is CASSRMQETQYF. The CDR3 bases are TGTGCCAGCAGCCGGATGCAAGAGACCCAGTACTTC. The full variable domain, completed using reference TRBV11-2 and TRBJ2-5, is EAGVAQSPRYKIIEKRQSVAFWCNPISGHATLYWYQQILGQGPKLLIQFQNNGVVDDSQLPKDRFSAERLKGVDSTLKIQPAKLEDSAVYLCASSRMQETQYFGPGTRLLVL.

The chain carries TRBV20-1 and TRBJ1-2; D uncertain. The V end was cut by 0 bases, the J end by 6 bases, with 5 bases between. The CDR3 is 11 residues long. The V gene's germline CDR1 is DFQATT and CDR2 SNEGSKA (reference sequence). CDR3 loop: CSARESHGYTF. CDR3 sequence (DNA): TGCAGTGCTAGAGAATCGCATGGCTACACCTTC.

V usage is TRBV19 and J usage is TRBJ2-1, with TRBD2 matching over 9 bases. The germline gives CDR1 LNHDA, CDR2 SQIVND (reference sequence). J lost 7 bases, V lost 5 bases, and 12 bases had no gene match. The CDR3 runs to 16 residues. This CDR3 is CASSHPLAGTMNEQFF. The DNA for the CDR3 is TGTGCCAGTAGTCATCCCCTAGCGGGAACTATGAATGAGCAGTTCTTC.

V is TRBV4-2 and J is TRBJ2-7; D gene ambiguous. CDR3 length: 14 residues. From germline, CDR1 is LGHNA and CDR2 YNFKEQ. V shed 0 bases and J shed 7 bases, with 13 bases lying between them. CDR3 bases: TGTGCCAGCAGCCAAGACTGGGCCTCGGATGAGCAGTACTTC. Translating gives CASSQDWASDEQYF.

V is TRBV15 and J is TRBJ2-7; TRBD2 is a possible D gene (6 bases). The CDR3 consists of 17 residues. Germline loops: CDR1 LNHNV, CDR2 YYDKDF (reference sequence). The V and J ends lost 0 bases and 0 bases respectively, with 15 bases between them. CDR3 coding DNA: TGTGCCACCAGCAGAGATGGCGTCCGGGGGAGCTCCTACGAGCAGTACTTC. Translated: CATSRDGVRGSSYEQYF.

The chain carries TRBV7-9 and TRBJ1-2; D gene uncertain. Per germline, CDR1 SEHNR and CDR2 FQNEAQ (reference sequence). The germline V and J ends were trimmed by 1 base and 8 bases, with 11 bases remaining between them. The CDR3 consists of 13 residues. This chain's CDR3 is CASSLGDLVGYTF. The CDR3 nucleotides read TGTGCCAGCAGCTTAGGCGATTTAGTGGGCTACACCTTC.

The chain carries TRBV4-1 and TRBJ1-4; D may be TRBD1 (5 bases). Deletions cut 1 base from V and 5 bases from J, with 17 bases between. The CDR3 contains 17 residues. Germline V lookup: CDR1 MGHRA, CDR2 YSYEKL. The CDR3 nucleotides read TGCGCCAGCAGCCAAGGGCGACGAGCGGGGGGAAATGAAAAACTGTTTTTT. Amino acid sequence: CASSQGRRAGGNEKLFF.

The chain couples TRBV6-6 to TRBJ2-7; TRBD1 matches 11 bases. Germline V lookup: CDR1 MNHNY, CDR2 SVGAGI (reference sequence). V gave up 5 bases and J gave up 7 bases; unmatched junction bases: 7. There are 14 residues in the CDR3. DNA for the CDR3: TGTGCCAGCAGTGGTCGGGACAGGGGGAGAGAGCAGTACTTC. It is translated as CASSGRDRGREQYF.

The rearrangement uses TRBV2 and TRBJ1-6, with 7 bases identical to TRBD1. This CDR3 spans 16 amino acids. V shed 6 bases, J shed 7 bases, and the junction held 12 bases outside the gene matches. Germline V gene lookup returns CDR1 SNHLY and CDR2 FYNNEI. The CDR3 sequence is CASSQSNRGWNSPLHF. The CDR3 DNA reads TGTGCCAGCAGCCAATCAAACAGGGGTTGGAATTCACCCCTCCACTTT.

The DNA for the CDR3 is TGTGCCAGCAGCGTGGGCTCAACTTACGAGCAGTACTTC. Residues: CASSVGSTYEQYF. The V gene is TRBV27, the J gene TRBJ2-7; no reliable D call. This CDR3 is 13 amino acids long. Germline assignment: CDR1 MNHEY and CDR2 SMNVEV (reference sequence). Deletions cut 6 bases from V and 4 bases from J, with 13 bases between.

A few counts support this clone. The chain carries TRBV6-6 and TRBJ1-1; no clear D. V lost 11 bases and J lost 1, with 14 bases in between. This CDR3 contains 13 residues. Looked up from germline, CDR1 is MNHNY and CDR2 is SVGAGI (reference sequence). CDR3 nucleotide sequence: TGTGCCGGCCAAGACGGCCAGAACACTGAAGCTTTCTTT. Translating gives CAGQDGQNTEAFF.

The chain couples TRBV7-9 to TRBJ2-3; 11 nucleotides line up with TRBD2. Germline assignment: CDR1 SEHNR and CDR2 FQNEAQ (reference sequence). The ends lost 2 bases at V and 3 bases at J; junction bases unmatched: 4. CDR3 length: 16 amino acids. CDR3 DNA sequence: TGTGCCAGCAGCTTAAATCGACTAGCGGGGACAGATACGCAGTATTTT. Translating gives CASSLNRLAGTDTQYF.

The chain employs TRBV7-9 and TRBJ1-3; D is ambiguous. Germline V gene sequence: CDR1 SEHNR, CDR2 FQNEAQ (reference sequence). The CDR3 extends over 14 amino acids. V was clipped by 2 bases and J by 4 bases, with 9 bases between them. CDR3 coding DNA: TGTGCCAGCAGCTTAAGGTCAGGCGGAAACACCATATATTTT. Residues: CASSLRSGGNTIYF. Complete variable domain (other parts from reference TRBV7-9 and TRBJ1-3): DTGVSQNPRHKITKRGQNVTFRCDPISEHNRLYWYRQTLGQGPEFLTYFQNEAQLEKSRLLSDRFSAERPKGSFSTLEIQRTEQGDSAMYLCASSLRSGGNTIYFGEGSWLTVV.